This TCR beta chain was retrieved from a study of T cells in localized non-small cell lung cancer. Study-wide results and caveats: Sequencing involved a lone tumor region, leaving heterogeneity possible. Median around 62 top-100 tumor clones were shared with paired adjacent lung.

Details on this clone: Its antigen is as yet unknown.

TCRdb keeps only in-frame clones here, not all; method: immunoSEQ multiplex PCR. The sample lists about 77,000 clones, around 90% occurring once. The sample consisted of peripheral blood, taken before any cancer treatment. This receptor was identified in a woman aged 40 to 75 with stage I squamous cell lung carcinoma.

This chain's CDR3 is CAWTHSGGPRIQYF. The CDR3, as DNA: TGTGCCTGGACTCATAGCGGGGGGCCGAGGATCCAGTACTTC. The chain combines TRBV30 with TRBJ2-5, with 10 bases lining up with TRBD2. J was trimmed by 10 bases and V by 4 bases; bases with no gene match: 12. This CDR3 is 14 amino acids long. The germline CDR1 and CDR2 sequences are GTSNPN and SVGIG (reference sequence).